This TCR beta chain was recovered during a study of blood T cell repertoires in COVID-19. Across the study: Donors in the United States, Italy and Spain gave samples during acute or convalescent COVID-19. Sources were T cells, B-cell-depleted T cells, or PBMCs; the material itself was cDNA or gDNA.

This clone appeared once. Original methodology: Amplification of reference gene primers was used by the study to estimate nucleated cell counts. Assay: immunoSEQ multiplex PCR; the TCRdb copy retains only in-frame clones and omits some. Clonal size and the V and J genes are those of that table, whereas D and trimming came from the DNA. The data contain about 100,000 clones, 80% of them seen just once; the ten biggest clones take up about an eighth. This clonotype originated in a woman in her seventies with acute or convalescent COVID-19. Sequenced material: peripheral blood.

The CDR3 here is CASSLAWGGDEKLFF. The CDR3, as DNA: TGTGCCAGCAGCTTAGCTTGGGGGGGAGATGAAAAACTGTTTTTT. The V call is TRBV7-6, the J call TRBJ1-4; TRBD1 is a possible D gene (5 bases). The CDR3 length is 15 residues. Germline V lookup: CDR1 SGHVS, CDR2 FNYEAQ. V dropped 0 bases and J dropped 6 bases, with 11 bases sitting between them.